These 19 T cell receptor beta chains were all obtained from the same sample, sequenced in a study of T-cell reconstitution after alpha-beta-depleted transplantation in children. Researchers prepared the TCRbeta library using unique molecular identifiers, the study reports. TCRdb called the PCR reads again in MiXCR, with one record for every CDR3 protein. The sample carries about 980,000 distinct CDR3 sequences, about 26% recorded once. Material: PBMCs, mostly from graft donor cells, obtained 360 days after TCRalphabeta/CD19-depleted stem cell transplant. The receptors come from a boy in the first two years of life who had a stem cell transplant for SCID, so the T cells may come from the graft donor.

The sample holds a few counts of this clonotype. The V call is TRBV4-1, the J call TRBJ2-2, with a weak D call TRBD2 (5 bases). This CDR3 has 17 amino acids. Germline V gene data show CDR1 as MGHRA and CDR2 as YSYEKL. Trimming cost V 2 bases and J 1 base, with 14 bases left between them. The CDR3, as DNA: TGCGCCAGCAGCCAACAGGCGTTCCGGGGGAACACCGGGGAGCTGTTTTTT. Translating it yields CASSQQAFRGNTGELFF.

The V and J genes are TRBV5-1 and TRBJ2-2, with no clear D. Germline V gives CDR1 SGHRS, CDR2 YFSETQ. CDR3 length: 15 amino acids. Trimming shortened V by 5 bases and J by 1 base, and 12 bases separated the two germline ends. The CDR3 DNA follows: TGCGCCAGCAGGCTCCGATACGGGAACACCGGGGAGCTGTTTTTT. Residues: CASRLRYGNTGELFF.

The V and J genes are TRBV10-2 and TRBJ2-7, with TRBD2 matching 10 bases. The CDR3 has 14 amino acids. CDR1 and CDR2 from the germline V gene are WSHSY and SAAADI. Losses at the gene ends were 6 bases for V and 3 bases for J; bases not matched to a gene: 5. The CDR3 DNA is TGCGCCAGCAGCGAGGCTAGCGGGGGCTACGAGCAGTACGTC. It specifies CASSEASGGYEQYV.

There are a few counts of this clonotype. This sequence joins TRBV12-3 or TRBV12-4 and TRBJ2-3; possible D gene TRBD2, 6 bases. V was pared by 6 bases and J by 8 bases, with 18 bases between. This CDR3 spans 14 amino acids. CDR3 bases: TGTGCCAGCAGACGGGAGACAGAGTTGGGTACGCAGTATTTT. Residues: CASRRETELGTQYF.

This rearrangement joins TRBV5-6 to TRBJ1-1, with D tentatively TRBD1 (6 bases). Per germline, CDR1 SGHDT and CDR2 YYEEEE. This CDR3 comprises 16 residues. Trimming took off 0 bases at V and 1 base at J, with 13 bases between the two ends. The CDR3 is CASSLGLGATNTEAFF. The CDR3 nucleotides are TGTGCCAGCAGCTTGGGGTTGGGGGCGACGAACACTGAAGCTTTCTTT.

The chain recombines TRBV29-1 with TRBJ1-2; D is unresolved. Per the germline V gene, CDR1 is SQVTM and CDR2 is ANQGSEA. The CDR3 has 12 amino acids. The germline V and J ends were trimmed by 7 bases and 2 bases, with 11 bases remaining between them. The CDR3 region has the DNA TGCAGCGGGTGGCGCCCGAACTATGGCTACACCTTC. Translation: CSGWRPNYGYTF.

V gene TRBV7-9 combines with J gene TRBJ1-6; perhaps TRBD1 as D (5 bases). Germline lookup yields CDR1 SEHNR and CDR2 FQNEAQ (reference sequence). The CDR3 length is 15 residues. Trimming left V 1 base short and J 10 bases short, with 14 bases between. CDR3 sequence reads: CASSLVEGTWSPLHF. DNA of the CDR3: TGTGCCAGCAGCTTAGTAGAGGGGACTTGGTCACCCCTCCACTTT.

This clonotype has more than one count but fewer than ten. The chain links TRBV18 to TRBJ2-3; no firm D call. The CDR3 is 17 residues long. Trimming stripped 4 bases from V and 0 bases from J, with 17 bases between. Looked up from germline, CDR1 is KGHSH and CDR2 is LQKENI. In nucleotides, the CDR3 is TGTGCCAGCTCACACTCCCACGGCGCGACCAGCACAGATACGCAGTATTTT. Translation gives CASSHSHGATSTDTQYF. The whole variable domain, filled in from reference TRBV18 and TRBJ2-3, reads NAGVMQNPRHLVRRRGQEARLRCSPMKGHSHVYWYRQLPEEGLKFMVYLQKENIIDESGMPKERFSAEFPKEGPSILRIQQVVRGDSAAYFCASSHSHGATSTDTQYFGPGTRLTVL.

J is TRBJ2-3 and V is TRBV5-1; tentative D call: TRBD2 (6 bases). V lost 3 bases and J lost 2, with 13 bases in between. This CDR3 region has 15 residues. From germline, CDR1 is SGHRS and CDR2 YFSETQ. The CDR3 sequence is CASSYASALTDTQYF. The DNA of the CDR3 is TGCGCCAGCAGCTACGCTAGCGCCCTCACAGATACGCAGTATTTT.

The chain combines TRBV28 with TRBJ1-6, with 10 bases that match TRBD1. J lost 4 bases, V lost 6 bases, and 3 bases had no gene match. Germline lookup yields CDR1 MDHEN and CDR2 SYDVKM. This CDR3 contains 15 residues. The CDR3, as DNA: TGTGCCAGCAGAAGGACAGGGGGTTATAATTCACCCCTCCACTTT. Its protein is CASRRTGGYNSPLHF.

The gene calls are TRBV27 and TRBJ2-7; TRBD1 matches 7 bases. The V gene end was trimmed by 8 bases and the J gene end by 2 bases; junction bases not matched to a gene: 6. The CDR3 contains 13 residues. In germline, CDR1 is MNHEY, CDR2 SMNVEV (reference sequence). The CDR3 bases are TGTGCCAGCTCTTCGACAGGGCCCTACGAGCAGTACTTC. Its translation: CASSSTGPYEQYF.

The rearrangement uses TRBV18 and TRBJ1-1; D gene ambiguous. Trimming removed 1 base from V and 1 base from J, with 16 bases in between. In germline, CDR1 is KGHSH, CDR2 LQKENI. This CDR3 has 17 amino acids. The CDR3 DNA reads TGTGCCAGCTCACCACGGATGGGGATCCGGGAGAACACTGAAGCTTTCTTT. Translated, it gives CASSPRMGIRENTEAFF.

This clonotype showed up just a few times. The rearrangement uses TRBV12-3 or TRBV12-4 and TRBJ1-5, with D possibly TRBD1 on 5 matching bases. The length of the CDR3 is 13 residues. The germline V and J ends were trimmed by 2 bases and 7 bases, with 9 bases remaining between them. This chain's CDR3 is CASSLPGYQPQHF. In DNA, the CDR3 is TGTGCCAGCAGTTTACCAGGGTACCAGCCCCAGCATTTT.

This sequence joins TRBV15 and TRBJ2-7, with D perhaps given as TRBD1 or TRBD2 (5 bases each). This CDR3 is built from 14 residues. V was shortened by 1 base and J by 3 bases, with 10 bases between the two germline ends. CDR1 and CDR2 from the germline V gene are LNHNV and YYDKDF (reference sequence). CDR3 bases: TGTGCCACCAGCAGAGGCGGGCAGGGCTACGAGCAGTACTTC. Translated: CATSRGGQGYEQYF.

This clonotype was recorded a few times. The chain links TRBV12-3 or TRBV12-4 to TRBJ2-3, with 14 bases matching TRBD2. V shed 8 bases, J shed 1 base, and the junction held 5 bases outside the gene matches. This CDR3 is built from 16 residues. This chain's CDR3 is CASARGLAGGTDTQYF. The CDR3 nucleotides read TGTGCCAGCGCACGGGGACTAGCGGGGGGCACAGATACGCAGTATTTT.

This chain connects TRBV7-6 to TRBJ1-1; 11 bases map to TRBD1. J was trimmed by 10 bases and V by 2 bases; bases with no gene match: 18. The germline V gene has CDR1 SGHVS and CDR2 FNYEAQ. The CDR3 consists of 18 residues. The CDR3 nucleotides are TGTGCCAGCAGCTTAACCCCCGGGACAGGGGGGTCAGGAGCGGTAGCTTTCTTT. Translating it yields CASSLTPGTGGSGAVAFF.

The rearrangement links TRBV5-1 to TRBJ2-7; 10 bases are a match to TRBD1. Germline V gene sequence: CDR1 SGHRS, CDR2 YFSETQ. The CDR3 sequence is 14 residues long. V lost 2 bases to trimming and J lost 5 bases; unmatched junction nucleotides: 4. The CDR3 DNA follows: TGCGCCAGCAGCTTCCGGGACAGGGGCGACGAGCAGTACTTC. Its translation: CASSFRDRGDEQYF.

This clonotype was seen only a few times. The chain joins TRBV4-1 to TRBJ2-7, with a weak D call TRBD1 (5 bases). V was clipped by 1 base and J by 4 bases, with 14 bases between them. The CDR3 runs to 15 residues. CDR1 MGHRA and CDR2 YSYEKL come from the germline V gene. The CDR3 reads CASSQGRAGSYEQYF. The CDR3 coding sequence is TGCGCCAGCAGCCAAGGCCGGGCAGGGTCGTACGAGCAGTACTTC.

The rearrangement joins TRBV4-2 to TRBJ2-7; D may be TRBD2 (6 bases). The V and J ends lost 0 bases and 2 bases respectively, with 11 bases between them. In germline, CDR1 is LGHNA, CDR2 YNFKEQ. This CDR3 contains 15 residues. CDR3 sequence (DNA): TGTGCCAGCAGCCAAGAGGGCGGGGCCACCTACGAGCAGTACTTC. Its translation: CASSQEGGATYEQYF.